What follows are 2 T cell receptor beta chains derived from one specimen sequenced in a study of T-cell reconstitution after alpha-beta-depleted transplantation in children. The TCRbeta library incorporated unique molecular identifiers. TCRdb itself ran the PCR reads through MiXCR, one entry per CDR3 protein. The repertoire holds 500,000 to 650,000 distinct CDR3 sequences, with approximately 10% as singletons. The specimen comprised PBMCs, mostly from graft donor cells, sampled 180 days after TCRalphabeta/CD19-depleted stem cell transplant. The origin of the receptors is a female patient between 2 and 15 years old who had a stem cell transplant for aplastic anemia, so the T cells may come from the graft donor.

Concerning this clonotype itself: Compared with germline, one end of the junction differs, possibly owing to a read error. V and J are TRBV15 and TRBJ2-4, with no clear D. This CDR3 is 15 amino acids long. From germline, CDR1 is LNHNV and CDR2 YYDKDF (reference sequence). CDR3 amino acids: CATSREYLSKNSQYF. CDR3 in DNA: TGTGCCACCAGCAGAGAATACCTTTCCAAAAACAGTCAGTACTTC.

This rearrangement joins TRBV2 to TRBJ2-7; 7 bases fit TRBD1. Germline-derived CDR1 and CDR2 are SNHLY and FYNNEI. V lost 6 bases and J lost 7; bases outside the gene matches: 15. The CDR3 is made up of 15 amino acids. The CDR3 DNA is TGTGCCAGCAGCGGGGACAGCGGCGCTGGAGGAGAGCAGTACGTC. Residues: CASSGDSGAGGEQYV.